The present TCR beta chain was sequenced within a study of graft-versus-host responses after intestinal transplantation. Sequencing used immunoSEQ multiplex PCR; TCRdb keeps in-frame clones, though not all of them. The sample has some 77,000 clones; approximately 92% are singletons. The CDR3 covers 16 residues. The junction had 13 bases not matched to a gene; V was cut back by 8 bases and J by 2 bases. Germline CDR1 is MDHEN and CDR2 is SYDVKM. This clonotype was obtained from a human patient who received an intestinal transplant, so some T cells may come from the graft donor. The material sequenced was PBMCs, taken 98 days after intestinal transplantation. The gene calls are TRBV28 and TRBJ2-3; 7 bases align to TRBD2. The DNA for the CDR3 is TGTGCCAGCTATCGGGGGACTACAGGAGACACAGATACGCAGTATTTT. Protein sequence: CASYRGTTGDTDTQYF.